Each of the 29 T cell receptor beta chains below was sequenced from the same sample in a study of cytomegalovirus exposure and HLA in healthy donors. The PCR contained 60 Vbeta and 13 Jbeta primers. The method was immunoSEQ multiplex PCR; TCRdb's version includes in-frame clones alone and lacks a portion of them. The sample shows about 110,000 clones, under 80% of them seen only once. Sequenced material: PBMCs. Receptor source: a woman between 45 and 60 years old in good health and CMV-seropositive.

The chain uses TRBV6-1 and TRBJ2-1, with a tentative D call TRBD2 (5 bases). The CDR3 spans 11 residues. Trimming stripped 7 bases from V and 12 bases from J, with 13 bases between. CDR1 and CDR2 from the germline V gene are MNHNS and SASEGT. This CDR3 is CASNPGWGQFF. In nucleotides, the CDR3 is TGTGCCAGCAACCCGGGGTGGGGGCAGTTCTTC.

The rearrangement links TRBV6-5 to TRBJ1-1; 8 bases map to TRBD1. Germline CDR1 and CDR2: MNHEY and SVGAGI. The CDR3 extends over 14 amino acids. J gave up 11 bases and V 2 bases, and 10 bases lay outside the gene matches. CDR3 in DNA: TGTGCCAGCAGTTACCCCCCTGGACAGGGAGCGGCTTTCTTT. Translating gives CASSYPPGQGAAFF.

The chain couples TRBV11-2 to TRBJ1-5; D is ambiguous. CDR3 size: 13 residues. V was trimmed by 3 bases and J by 5 bases, leaving 8 bases between them. Germline V gives CDR1 SGHAT, CDR2 FQNNGV. CDR3 sequence (DNA): TGTGCCAGCAGCTTCGCCGCGGATCAGCCCCAGCATTTT. Translation gives CASSFAADQPQHF.

This clone occurred a few times. The chain combines TRBV15 with TRBJ1-5; D unclear. Germline lookup yields CDR1 LNHNV and CDR2 YYDKDF (reference sequence). This CDR3 is 15 amino acids long. Trimming cost V 3 bases and J 6 bases, with 15 bases left between them. DNA of the CDR3: TGTGCCACCAGCAGTCGGGGAGGGCTCGGTCAGCCCCAGCATTTT. This translates into CATSSRGGLGQPQHF.

Notes on this clone: The junction departs from germline at one end; a sequencing error may be responsible. V usage is TRBV7-9 and J usage is TRBJ2-6, with a possible D match to TRBD1 (5 bases). The length of the CDR3 is 15 residues. From germline, CDR1 is SEHNR and CDR2 FQNEAQ (reference sequence). DNA of the CDR3: TGTGCCAGCAGCTCACGATACTCTGGGGCCAACGGCCTGACTTTC. This encodes CASSSRYSGANGLTF. The complete variable domain, with remaining parts taken from reference TRBV7-9 and TRBJ2-6, reads DTGVSQNPRHKITKRGQNVTFRCDPISEHNRLYWYRQTLGQGPEFLTYFQNEAQLEKSRLLSDRFSAERPKGSFSTLEIQRTEQGDSAMYLCASSSRYSGANGLTFGAGSRLTVL.

The chain uses TRBV7-6 and TRBJ1-3, with 9 bases matching TRBD1. Per the germline V gene, CDR1 is SGHVS and CDR2 is FNYEAQ. The CDR3 length is 16 residues. Trimming removed 5 bases from V and 1 base from J; junction bases left unmatched: 6. The CDR3 DNA reads TGTGCCAGCAGCCGCCGACAGGGGGTATCTGGAAACACCATATATTTT. It specifies CASSRRQGVSGNTIYF. The whole variable domain, remainder taken from reference TRBV7-6 and TRBJ1-3, is GAGVSQSPRYKVTKRGQDVALRCDPISGHVSLYWYRQALGQGPEFLTYFNYEAQQDKSGLPNDRFSAERPEGSISTLTIQRTEQRDSAMYRCASSRRQGVSGNTIYFGEGSWLTVV.

This chain connects TRBV9 to TRBJ2-5, with 9 bases fitting TRBD2. With V trimmed by 5 bases and J by 4 bases, 12 bases remained unmatched. The CDR3 is made up of 16 amino acids. Germline loops: CDR1 SGDLS, CDR2 YYNGEE. CDR3 region: CASSVASGGPVETQYF. CDR3 nucleotide sequence: TGTGCCAGCAGTGTCGCGAGCGGGGGGCCCGTAGAGACCCAGTACTTC.

Remarks on this clone: The junction shows a germline mismatch at one end, possibly a read error. This chain uses TRBV6-6 with TRBJ2-6; 7 bases map to TRBD2. Germline CDR1 is MNHNY and CDR2 is SVGAGI (reference sequence). The CDR3 extends over 14 amino acids. The CDR3 DNA sequence: TGTGCCAGCCTGGGAGGGTCTGGGGCCAACGGCCTGACTTTC. This gives the protein CASLGGSGANGLTF.

This clone has more than one count but fewer than ten. V and J are TRBV4-2 and TRBJ2-1, with TRBD1 matching 9 bases. The CDR3 extends over 16 amino acids. The V segment lost 0 bases and the J segment 4 bases; nucleotides outside the gene matches: 4. CDR1 and CDR2 from the germline V gene are LGHNA and YNFKEQ. This CDR3 reads CASSQDLGTGYNEQFF. CDR3 coding DNA: TGTGCCAGCAGCCAAGACCTTGGGACAGGGTACAATGAGCAGTTCTTC.

With regard to this clone: Relative to the germline gene, one junction end is altered; a read error may explain this. The V gene is TRBV6-5, the J gene TRBJ2-6, with D maybe TRBD2 (6 bases). The germline CDR1 and CDR2 sequences are MNHEY and SVGAGI. This CDR3 has 16 residues. The CDR3 DNA is TGTGCCAGCAGTTACGGGACTGTCTCTGGGGCCAACGGCCTGACTTTC. This gives the protein CASSYGTVSGANGLTF.

V usage is TRBV25-1 and J usage is TRBJ2-5; possibly TRBD2 for D (6 bases). Germline values: CDR1 MGHDK, CDR2 SYGVNS. This CDR3 contains 14 residues. The V gene lost 3 bases and the J gene lost 1 base, with 9 bases spanning the gap. The CDR3 nucleotides are TGTGCCAGCAGTGAGTTGGGGGGCCAAGAGACCCAGTACTTC. The encoded protein is CASSELGGQETQYF.

This clone was detected once. The V call is TRBV21-1, the J call TRBJ2-2; the table names TRBD2, a call not compared with the DNA. TRBV21-1 is described as a pseudogene. The CDR3 loop spans 12 amino acids. The CDR3 coding sequence is TGTGCCAGCAGGGCGGACACCGGGGAGCTGTTTTTT. Translated, it gives CASRADTGELFF.

This clone was observed a handful of times. V and J are TRBV7-2 and TRBJ2-4; a possible D gene is TRBD2 (6 bases). From germline, CDR1 is SGHTA and CDR2 FQGNSA. The CDR3 spans 16 residues. Trimming stripped 3 bases from V and 7 bases from J, with 19 bases between. CDR3 coding DNA: TGTGCCAGCAGCTTGCGGGGTGGTAGCGCCGGGAACATTCAGTACTTC. It yields the protein CASSLRGGSAGNIQYF. Based on the CDR3 plus reference TRBV7-2 and TRBJ2-4, the full variable domain is GAGVSQSPSNKVTEKGKDVELRCDPISGHTALYWYRQSLGQGLEFLIYFQGNSAPDKSGLPSDRFSAERTGGSVSTLTIQRTQQEDSAVYLCASSLRGGSAGNIQYFGAGTRLSVL.

This chain uses TRBV6-6 with TRBJ2-5; 9 nucleotides match TRBD2. The J call could be wrong; TRBJ2-7 is a better fit for the DNA end. Germline-derived CDR1 and CDR2 are MNHNY and SVGAGI (reference sequence). The CDR3 is 15 amino acids. The CDR3 DNA is TGTGCCAGCAGTTACTCCGCTAGCGGGGACTACGAGCAGTACTTC. Its protein product is CASSYSASGDYEQYF.

This clone was detected once. The V gene is TRBV5-4, the J gene TRBJ2-7, with TRBD1 identical over 10 bases. This CDR3 region has 15 residues. The ends lost 4 bases at V and 3 bases at J; junction bases unmatched: 7. Germline V lookup: CDR1 SGHNT, CDR2 YYREEE (reference sequence). Here the CDR3 DNA reads TGTGCCAGCAGCGTGGAGGGGACAGGGGTCTACGAGCAGTACTTC. The encoded protein is CASSVEGTGVYEQYF.

Note on this clone: A read error may produce the germline difference seen at one junction end. The V and J genes are TRBV7-2 and TRBJ2-2; TRBD2 matches at 10 bases. CDR1 and CDR2 (germline): SGHTA, FQGNSA. The CDR3 consists of 15 residues. The CDR3 bases are TGTGCCAGCAGCGTAGCGGGAGGGAACACCGGGGAGCTGTTTTTT. Translating gives CASSVAGGNTGELFF. The complete variable domain, with remaining parts taken from reference TRBV7-2 and TRBJ2-2, reads GAGVSQSPSNKVTEKGKDVELRCDPISGHTALYWYRQSLGQGLEFLIYFQGNSAPDKSGLPSDRFSAERTGGSVSTLTIQRTQQEDSAVYLCASSVAGGNTGELFFGEGSRLTVL.

The genes are TRBV5-1 and TRBJ2-7, with 10 bases aligning to TRBD2. V lost 4 bases and J lost 3; bases outside the gene matches: 4. The CDR3 has 14 amino acids. Germline CDR1 is SGHRS and CDR2 is YFSETQ. The CDR3 DNA sequence: TGCGCCAGCAGCAAAAGCGGGAGGGTCTACGAGCAGTACTTC. Its translation: CASSKSGRVYEQYF.

The chain carries TRBV27 and TRBJ2-3; 9 nucleotides align to TRBD2. This CDR3 has 12 amino acids. V was clipped by 4 bases and J by 10 bases; unmatched bases: 3. CDR1 and CDR2 (germline): MNHEY, SMNVEV (reference sequence). CDR3 residues: CASSSWTSAQYF. CDR3 DNA sequence: TGTGCCAGCAGTTCCTGGACTAGCGCGCAGTATTTT.

J is TRBJ2-1 and V is TRBV9, with TRBD2 matching over 9 bases. V dropped 0 bases and J dropped 6; count of bases not matched to a gene: 10. Germline CDR1 is SGDLS and CDR2 is YYNGEE. This CDR3 spans 17 amino acids. The CDR3 reads CASSVASGTSRSNEQFF. CDR3 nucleotide sequence: TGTGCCAGCAGCGTAGCCTCCGGGACTAGCCGGAGCAATGAGCAGTTCTTC.

V and J are TRBV4-1 and TRBJ2-7, with D tentatively TRBD1 (5 bases). CDR1 MGHRA and CDR2 YSYEKL come from the germline V gene. V was shortened by 1 base and J by 3 bases, with 10 bases between the two germline ends. This CDR3 is built from 14 residues. The CDR3 bases are TGCGCCAGCAGCCAAGGCCGACAGTACTACGAGCAGTACTTC. Translation gives CASSQGRQYYEQYF.

The chain combines TRBV2 with TRBJ2-1, with TRBD2 identical over 7 bases. CDR1 is SNHLY, CDR2 FYNNEI, per germline. The trim removed 0 bases at V and 9 bases at J, leaving 11 bases unmatched. This CDR3 contains 16 residues. The CDR3 DNA reads as TGTGCCAGCAGTGAAGCGCTTCGGGCTAGCGGTACTGAGCAGTTCTTC. It codes for CASSEALRASGTEQFF.

The CDR3 region is CASSQDQGISYNSPLHF. In DNA form, the CDR3 reads TGCGCCAGCAGCCAAGATCAGGGAATCTCCTATAATTCACCCCTCCACTTT. V and J are TRBV4-3 and TRBJ1-6; weak D call: TRBD1 (5 bases). The ends were cut back, 0 bases at V and 0 bases at J, with 9 bases in the middle. There are 17 residues in the CDR3. CDR1 LGHNA and CDR2 YSLEER come from the germline V gene.

The CDR3 DNA reads TGTGCCACCAGCAGAGTTAGCCAGGGAGGCGTGGGGACTGAAGCTTTCTTT. Translating gives CATSRVSQGGVGTEAFF. This chain uses TRBV15 with TRBJ1-1; TRBD1 might be the D (5 bases). The length of the CDR3 is 17 residues. Looked up from germline, CDR1 is LNHNV and CDR2 is YYDKDF (reference sequence). V lost 1 base, J lost 5 bases, and 20 bases lay in between.

The chain uses TRBV14 and TRBJ2-1, with a weak D call TRBD1 (5 bases). CDR1 and CDR2 (germline): SGHDN, FVKESK. This CDR3 has 11 residues. The V end lost 5 bases, the J end lost 7 bases, and 6 bases lay between the germline ends. CDR3 loop: CASSRGNEQFF. The CDR3 DNA follows: TGTGCCAGCAGCAGGGGAAATGAGCAGTTCTTC.

This clone was seen a single time. The V gene is TRBV7-6, the J gene TRBJ1-1; the D is unclear. The CDR3 contains 13 residues. V was pared by 5 bases and J by 6 bases, with 13 bases between. Germline CDR1 is SGHVS and CDR2 is FNYEAQ. In nucleotides, the CDR3 is TGTGCCAGCAGCCAATGGGAGAGCGCTGAAGCTTTCTTT. Protein sequence: CASSQWESAEAFF.

The chain combines TRBV19 with TRBJ2-7, with 11 bases aligning to TRBD2. Germline CDR1 LNHDA, CDR2 SQIVND (reference sequence). The CDR3 is 15 residues long. The ends lost 6 bases at V and 2 bases at J; junction bases unmatched: 6. The CDR3 coding sequence is TGTGCCAGTAGGTGGACTAGCGGGCCTGCCTACGAGCAGTACTTC. Residues: CASRWTSGPAYEQYF.

V and J are TRBV7-9 and TRBJ1-6; TRBD1 matches at 9 bases. Germline V gene data show CDR1 as SEHNR and CDR2 as FQNEAQ (reference sequence). The CDR3 contains 17 residues. Trimming at V came to 5 bases and at J to 2 bases, leaving 7 bases not matched to a gene. The DNA for the CDR3 is TGTGCCAGCAGCGCAAGACAGGGGGGCCCCTATAATTCACCCCTCCACTTT. Amino acids: CASSARQGGPYNSPLHF.

This sequence joins TRBV6-6 and TRBJ2-1; no clear D gene. CDR1 is MNHNY, CDR2 SVGAGI, per germline (reference sequence). This CDR3 spans 12 amino acids. V was clipped by 2 bases and J by 6 bases, with 5 bases between them. CDR3 in amino acids: CASSYLPNEQFF. DNA of the CDR3: TGTGCCAGCAGTTACCTACCCAATGAGCAGTTCTTC.

The chain employs TRBV7-9 and TRBJ2-1; 9 nucleotides align to TRBD2. Germline CDR1 is SEHNR and CDR2 is FQNEAQ (reference sequence). The ends lost 4 bases at V and 8 bases at J; junction bases unmatched: 12. This CDR3 is 16 amino acids long. The CDR3 loop reads CASSSLAGEPPHEQFF. The CDR3 region has the DNA TGTGCCAGCAGCTCCTTAGCGGGAGAACCTCCCCATGAGCAGTTCTTC.